Below are 19 T cell receptor beta chains sequenced from a single sample in a study of blood T cell repertoires in COVID-19. TCRdb keeps only in-frame clones here, not all; method: immunoSEQ multiplex PCR. Of about 65,000 clones in the sample, approximately 95% were seen once. Material for sequencing was peripheral blood. These receptors all stem from a man aged 65-85 years with active COVID-19.

This chain uses TRBV15 with TRBJ2-7, with D perhaps matching TRBD1 (9 bases). The CDR3 consists of 16 residues. V lost 5 bases, J lost 6 bases, and 23 bases lay in between. The germline V gene has CDR1 LNHNV and CDR2 YYDKDF (reference sequence). The CDR3 sequence: CATSPRGDRVYGEQYF. The DNA of the CDR3 is TGTGCCACCAGCCCGCGGGGGGACAGGGTATACGGCGAGCAGTACTTC.

The chain employs TRBV5-1 and TRBJ1-1; D gene uncertain. Germline CDR1 is SGHRS and CDR2 is YFSETQ. The length of the CDR3 is 13 residues. V gave up 2 bases and J gave up 1 base, with 6 bases separating them. In DNA form, the CDR3 reads TGCGCCAGCAGCTTCCTCTCGAACACTGAAGCTTTCTTT. This gives the protein CASSFLSNTEAFF. Combining the CDR3 with reference TRBV5-1 and TRBJ1-1 gives the whole variable domain KAGVTQTPRYLIKTRGQQVTLSCSPISGHRSVSWYQQTPGQGLQFLFEYFSETQRNKGNFPGRFSGRQFSNSRSEMNVSTLELGDSALYLCASSFLSNTEAFFGQGTRLTVV.

The chain combines TRBV2 with TRBJ2-7; D possibly corresponds to TRBD1 (5 bases). The germline gives CDR1 SNHLY, CDR2 FYNNEI. Trimming removed 8 bases at V and 1 base at J, with 18 bases between. This CDR3 has 15 amino acids. The CDR3 DNA reads as TGTGCCAGCCGACGACAGACGACCCCTTCCTACGAGCAGTACTTC. The encoded protein is CASRRQTTPSYEQYF. Together with reference TRBV2 and TRBJ2-7, the CDR3 gives the full variable domain: EPEVTQTPSHQVTQMGQEVILRCVPISNHLYFYWYRQILGQKVEFLVSFYNNEISEKSEIFDDQFSVERPDGSNFTLKIRSTKLEDSAMYFCASRRQTTPSYEQYFGPGTRLTVT.

V is TRBV10-3 and J is TRBJ1-6; weak D call: TRBD1 (6 bases). The V gene's germline CDR1 is ENHRY and CDR2 SYGVKD. This CDR3 has 15 amino acids. Trimming cost V 3 bases and J 5 bases, with 11 bases left between them. CDR3 sequence: CAISEQQGNNSPLHF. CDR3 bases: TGTGCCATCAGTGAACAACAGGGCAATAATTCACCCCTCCACTTT.

V usage is TRBV10-1 and J usage is TRBJ2-1; maybe TRBD1 (5 bases). Per the germline V gene, CDR1 is WNHNN and CDR2 is SYGVQD (reference sequence). This CDR3 spans 14 amino acids. The germline V and J ends were trimmed by 0 bases and 11 bases, with 14 bases remaining between them. CDR3 in DNA: TGCGCCAGCAGTGAGTCGGCCGGGCGACAGAAGCAGTTCTTC. Encoded protein: CASSESAGRQKQFF.

The V and J genes are TRBV7-9 and TRBJ2-5; tentatively, D is TRBD2 (6 bases). V lost 6 bases and J lost 0, with 17 bases in between. This CDR3 spans 16 amino acids. The germline V gene encodes CDR1 SEHNR and CDR2 FQNEAQ (reference sequence). The CDR3 bases are TGTGCCAGCAGACTAAATCGAGGGGAGGACCAAGAGACCCAGTACTTC. Translating it yields CASRLNRGEDQETQYF.

The V and J genes are TRBV11-3 and TRBJ2-1, with TRBD2 identical over 9 bases. V lost 2 bases to trimming and J lost 8 bases; unmatched junction nucleotides: 7. Germline V gives CDR1 SGHNT, CDR2 YENEEA. This CDR3 region has 15 residues. CDR3 coding DNA: TGTGCCAGCAGCTTATTTAGCGGGGGCGGGGATGAGCAGTTCTTC. Protein sequence: CASSLFSGGGDEQFF.

V is TRBV5-4 and J is TRBJ2-7; 9 bases agree with TRBD1. V dropped 5 bases and J dropped 0; count of bases not matched to a gene: 9. Germline V gives CDR1 SGHNT, CDR2 YYREEE (reference sequence). The CDR3 loop spans 16 amino acids. The CDR3 DNA reads as TGTGCCAGCAGGCACGGACAGGGGTCAATCTCCTACGAGCAGTACTTC. Residues: CASRHGQGSISYEQYF.

DNA of the CDR3: TGTGCCAGCAGTTTTACTAGCGGGGGCCTATACAATGAGCAGTTCTTC. Protein product: CASSFTSGGLYNEQFF. The rearrangement joins TRBV27 to TRBJ2-1, with 11 bases aligning to TRBD2. The CDR3 consists of 16 residues. V gave up 3 bases and J gave up 4 bases; unmatched junction bases: 5. Per the germline V gene, CDR1 is MNHEY and CDR2 is SMNVEV (reference sequence).

The CDR3, as DNA: TGTGCCAGCAGTTACACCGCACAGGGTGGAAACACCATATATTTT. The encoded protein is CASSYTAQGGNTIYF. The rearrangement joins TRBV6-6 to TRBJ1-3; D perhaps matches TRBD1 (6 bases). Germline V lookup: CDR1 MNHNY, CDR2 SVGAGI (reference sequence). The CDR3 is made up of 15 amino acids. Trimming shortened V by 2 bases and J by 3 bases, and 11 bases separated the two germline ends.

This rearrangement joins TRBV7-2 to TRBJ2-3; 8 nucleotides match TRBD2. After removal of 5 bases from V and 4 bases from J, the junction contained 11 bases not matched to a gene. The CDR3 runs 16 residues. Germline V gene data show CDR1 as SGHTA and CDR2 as FQGNSA. CDR3 loop: CASSVAGLASPDTQYF. In DNA form, the CDR3 reads TGTGCCAGCAGCGTCGCCGGACTAGCTTCTCCAGATACGCAGTATTTT.

The chain employs TRBV10-3 and TRBJ2-7; D is possibly TRBD1 (6 bases). V was clipped by 6 bases and J by 2 bases, with 14 bases between them. Germline V gene sequence: CDR1 ENHRY, CDR2 SYGVKD. The CDR3 length is 14 residues. This chain's CDR3 is CAIRTDSATYEQYF. As DNA, the CDR3 is TGTGCCATCAGGACGGACAGTGCGACCTACGAGCAGTACTTC.

V usage is TRBV6-5 and J usage is TRBJ2-1, with 16 positions matching TRBD2. The CDR3 consists of 15 residues. After removal of 6 bases from V and 7 bases from J, the junction contained 3 bases not matched to a gene. The V gene's germline CDR1 is MNHEY and CDR2 SVGAGI. CDR3 sequence: CASRGTSGGGNEQFF. CDR3 sequence (DNA): TGTGCCAGCAGAGGGACTAGCGGGGGGGGGAATGAGCAGTTCTTC.

The CDR3 loop is CASSTSRDRAGANVLTF. The CDR3 coding sequence is TGTGCCAGCAGTACCTCGCGGGACAGGGCTGGGGCCAACGTCCTGACTTTC. The V gene is TRBV27, the J gene TRBJ2-6; 9 bases match TRBD1. The CDR3 sequence is 17 residues long. Looked up from germline, CDR1 is MNHEY and CDR2 is SMNVEV (reference sequence). Trimming at V came to 5 bases and at J to 2 bases, leaving 7 bases not matched to a gene.

The chain is built from TRBV2 and TRBJ1-2; TRBD1 is a possible D gene (5 bases). In germline, CDR1 is SNHLY, CDR2 FYNNEI. This CDR3 has 13 residues. Trimming took off 10 bases at V and 4 bases at J, with 16 bases between the two ends. CDR3 in DNA: TGTGCCACCCAACCGACAGAGATCTATGGCTACACCTTC. Protein sequence: CATQPTEIYGYTF.

As concerns this clone: This sample also contains other DNA sequences that code for the same CDR3. The CDR3 is CASSAGSYEQYF. CDR3 nucleotide sequence: TGTGCCAGCAGCGCGGGATCCTACGAGCAGTACTTC. The V call is TRBV11-2, the J call TRBJ2-7; a possible D gene is TRBD2 (6 bases). Germline V gene sequence: CDR1 SGHAT, CDR2 FQNNGV. V shed 5 bases and J shed 1 base, with 6 bases lying between them. This CDR3 region has 12 residues.

The V and J genes are TRBV7-5 and TRBJ2-7; TRBD2, the table's D call, lacks a check against the DNA. TRBV7-5 is assigned pseudogene status. There are 16 residues in the CDR3. This chain's CDR3 is CVRSLAHGEGAYEQYV. The CDR3 DNA sequence: TGTGTCAGAAGCTTAGCGCACGGTGAGGGCGCGTACGAGCAGTACGTC.

The chain uses TRBV18 and TRBJ1-2; no firm D call. Trimming pared 3 bases from V and 2 bases from J, leaving 13 bases between. The CDR3 covers 15 residues. The V gene's germline CDR1 is KGHSH and CDR2 LQKENI. The CDR3 here is CASSPEGTVNYGYTF. CDR3 DNA: TGTGCCAGCTCACCGGAGGGCACGGTGAACTATGGCTACACCTTC.

The chain couples TRBV19 to TRBJ1-1; D may be TRBD1 (6 bases). Germline lookup yields CDR1 LNHDA and CDR2 SQIVND (reference sequence). This CDR3 is built from 15 residues. V was shortened by 4 bases and J by 1 base, with 13 bases between the two germline ends. This chain's CDR3 is CASSTTGSGNTEAFF. Written as DNA, the CDR3 is TGTGCCAGTAGTACTACAGGGTCTGGGAACACTGAAGCTTTCTTT.